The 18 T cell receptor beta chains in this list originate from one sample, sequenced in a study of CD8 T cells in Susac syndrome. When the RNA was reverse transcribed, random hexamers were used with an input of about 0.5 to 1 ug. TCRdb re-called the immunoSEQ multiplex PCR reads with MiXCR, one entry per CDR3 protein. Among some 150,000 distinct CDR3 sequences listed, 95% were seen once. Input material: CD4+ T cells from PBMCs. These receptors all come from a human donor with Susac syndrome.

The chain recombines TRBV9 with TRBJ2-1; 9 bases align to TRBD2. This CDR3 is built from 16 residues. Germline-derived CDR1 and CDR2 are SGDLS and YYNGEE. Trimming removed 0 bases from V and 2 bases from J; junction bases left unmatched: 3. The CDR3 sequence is CASSVGASGAYNEQFF. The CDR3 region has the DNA TGTGCCAGCAGCGTAGGGGCTAGCGGGGCCTACAATGAGCAGTTCTTC. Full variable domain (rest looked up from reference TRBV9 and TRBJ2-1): DSGVTQTPKHLITATGQRVTLRCSPRSGDLSVYWYQQSLDQGLQFLIQYYNGEERAKGNILERFSAQQFPDLHSELNLSSLELGDSALYFCASSVGASGAYNEQFFGPGTRLTVL.

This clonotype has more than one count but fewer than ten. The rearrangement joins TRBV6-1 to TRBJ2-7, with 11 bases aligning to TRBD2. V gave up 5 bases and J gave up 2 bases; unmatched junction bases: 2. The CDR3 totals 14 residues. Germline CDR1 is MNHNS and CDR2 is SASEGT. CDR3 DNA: TGTGCCAGCAGTTTGACTAGCGGGGCCTACGAGCAGTACTTC. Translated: CASSLTSGAYEQYF.

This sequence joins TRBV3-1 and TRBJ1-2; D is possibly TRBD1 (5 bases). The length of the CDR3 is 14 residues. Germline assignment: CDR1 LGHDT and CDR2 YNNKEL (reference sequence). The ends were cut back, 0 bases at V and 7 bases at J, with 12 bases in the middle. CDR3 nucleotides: TGTGCCAGCAGCCAAGATTCCGGGGGAAGTGGCTACACCTTC. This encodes CASSQDSGGSGYTF.

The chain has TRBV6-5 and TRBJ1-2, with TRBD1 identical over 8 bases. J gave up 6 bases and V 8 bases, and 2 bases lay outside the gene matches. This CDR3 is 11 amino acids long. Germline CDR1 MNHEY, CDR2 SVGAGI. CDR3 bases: TGTGCCAGCGGACAGGGAGATGGCTACACCTTC. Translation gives CASGQGDGYTF.

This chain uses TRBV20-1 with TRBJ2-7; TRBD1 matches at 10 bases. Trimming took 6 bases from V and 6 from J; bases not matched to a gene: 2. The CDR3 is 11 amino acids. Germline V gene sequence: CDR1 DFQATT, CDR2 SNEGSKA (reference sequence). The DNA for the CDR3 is TGCAGTGCCCGGACAGGGGGCGAGCAGTACTTC. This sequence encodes CSARTGGEQYF.

CDR3 in amino acids: CSVGDLREKLFF. The CDR3 DNA reads TGCAGCGTTGGGGACCTCCGGGAAAAACTGTTTTTT. This chain joins TRBV29-1 and TRBJ1-4; possibly TRBD1 for D (5 bases). Trimming took off 4 bases at V and 8 bases at J, with 11 bases between the two ends. CDR1 is SQVTM and CDR2 is ANQGSEA in the germline V gene. The CDR3 has 12 residues.

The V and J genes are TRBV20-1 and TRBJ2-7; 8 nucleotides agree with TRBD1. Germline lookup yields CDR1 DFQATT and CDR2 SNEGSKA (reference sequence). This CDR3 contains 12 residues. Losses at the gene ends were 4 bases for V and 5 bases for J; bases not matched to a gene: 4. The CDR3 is CSATKTGDEQYF. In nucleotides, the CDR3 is TGCAGTGCTACCAAGACAGGGGACGAGCAGTACTTC.

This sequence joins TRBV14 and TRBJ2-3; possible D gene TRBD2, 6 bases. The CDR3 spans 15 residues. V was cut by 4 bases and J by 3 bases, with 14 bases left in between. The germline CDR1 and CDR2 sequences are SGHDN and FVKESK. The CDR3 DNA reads TGTGCCAGCAGCCGGGCCGGAGGGTGGACAGATACGCAGTATTTT. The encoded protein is CASSRAGGWTDTQYF.

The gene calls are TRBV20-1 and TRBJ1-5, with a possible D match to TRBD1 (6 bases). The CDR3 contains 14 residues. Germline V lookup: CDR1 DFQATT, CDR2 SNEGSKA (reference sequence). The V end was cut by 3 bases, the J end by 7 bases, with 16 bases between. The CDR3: CSASGGRLDQPQHF. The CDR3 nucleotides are TGCAGTGCTAGCGGGGGGCGCTTAGACCAGCCCCAGCATTTT.

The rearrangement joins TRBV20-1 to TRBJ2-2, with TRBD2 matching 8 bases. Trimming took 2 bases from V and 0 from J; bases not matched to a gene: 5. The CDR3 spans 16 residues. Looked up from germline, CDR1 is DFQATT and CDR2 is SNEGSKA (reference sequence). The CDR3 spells CSARLLAGTNTGELFF. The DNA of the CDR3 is TGCAGTGCTAGATTGTTAGCGGGGACGAACACCGGGGAGCTGTTTTTT.

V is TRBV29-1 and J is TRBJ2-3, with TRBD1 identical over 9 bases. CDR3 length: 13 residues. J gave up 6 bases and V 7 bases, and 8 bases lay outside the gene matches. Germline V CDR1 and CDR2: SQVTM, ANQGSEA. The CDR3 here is CSAGQGSSDTQYF. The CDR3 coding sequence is TGCAGCGCTGGACAGGGGAGTTCGGATACGCAGTATTTT.

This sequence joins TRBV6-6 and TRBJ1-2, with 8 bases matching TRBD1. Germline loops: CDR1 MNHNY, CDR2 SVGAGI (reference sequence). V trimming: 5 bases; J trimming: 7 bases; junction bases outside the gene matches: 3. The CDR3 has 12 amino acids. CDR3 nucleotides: TGTGCCAGCAGTGAGACAGGGGTTGGCTACACCTTC. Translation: CASSETGVGYTF.

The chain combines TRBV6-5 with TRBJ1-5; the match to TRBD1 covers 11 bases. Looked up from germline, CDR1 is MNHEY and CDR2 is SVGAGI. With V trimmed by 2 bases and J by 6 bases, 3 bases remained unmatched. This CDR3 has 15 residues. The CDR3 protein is CASSYGQGAGQPQHF. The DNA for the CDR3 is TGTGCCAGCAGTTACGGACAGGGGGCGGGTCAGCCCCAGCATTTT.

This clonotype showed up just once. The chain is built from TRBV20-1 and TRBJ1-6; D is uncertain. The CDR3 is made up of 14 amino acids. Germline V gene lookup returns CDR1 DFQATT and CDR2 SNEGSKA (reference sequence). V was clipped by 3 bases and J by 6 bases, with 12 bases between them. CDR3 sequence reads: CSASPGVVNSPLHF. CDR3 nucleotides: TGCAGTGCTAGTCCAGGCGTAGTTAATTCACCCCTCCACTTT.

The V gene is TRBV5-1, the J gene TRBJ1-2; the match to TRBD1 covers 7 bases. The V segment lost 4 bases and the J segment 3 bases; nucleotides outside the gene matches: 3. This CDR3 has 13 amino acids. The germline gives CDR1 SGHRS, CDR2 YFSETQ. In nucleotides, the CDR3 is TGCGCCAGCAGCATCGACAGGGACTATGGCTACACCTTC. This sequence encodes CASSIDRDYGYTF.

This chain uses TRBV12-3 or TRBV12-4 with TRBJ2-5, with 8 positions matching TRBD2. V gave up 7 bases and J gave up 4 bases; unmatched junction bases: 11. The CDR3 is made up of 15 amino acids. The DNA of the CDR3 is TGTGCCAGCACCTGGGGTAGCGGGGTCCGAGAGACCCAGTACTTC. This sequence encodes CASTWGSGVRETQYF.

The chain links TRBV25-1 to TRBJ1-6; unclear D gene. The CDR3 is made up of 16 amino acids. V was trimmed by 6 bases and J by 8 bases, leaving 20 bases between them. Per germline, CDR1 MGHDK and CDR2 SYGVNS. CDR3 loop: CASRPSSGIGHSPLHF. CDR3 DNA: TGTGCCAGCAGACCCTCCTCAGGAATCGGGCATTCACCCCTCCACTTT.

CDR3 amino acids: CSARDLDSAGYEQYF. The CDR3 bases are TGCAGTGCTAGAGACTTGGACAGTGCCGGCTACGAGCAGTACTTC. The chain carries TRBV20-1 and TRBJ2-7; maybe TRBD1 (6 bases). CDR3 length equals 15 residues. V was cut by 0 bases and J by 3 bases, with 15 bases left in between. Germline V gene sequence: CDR1 DFQATT, CDR2 SNEGSKA (reference sequence).